This is a list of T cell receptor beta chains from one sample in a study of blood T cell repertoires in COVID-19. Repertoires were generated with immunoSEQ multiplex PCR, while TCRdb's copy carries only in-frame clones and drops some. The data contain roughly 200,000 clones, around 87% of them singletons. The sample was peripheral blood. These receptor sequences come from a woman between 18 and 30 years old who had recovered from COVID-19. CDR3s include the opening cysteine and the closing phenylalanine or tryptophan. Fields, in order: CDR3 DNA, CDR3 protein, clone size, D gene, V gene, J gene. The D gene is left open where the match is weak. Expanded clones get a size class; other rows say once, few or many, or leave the size out.

CDR3 DNA: TGTGCCACCAGTGAAGGCGCGGCGGGGTTCTATGGAGATACGCAGTATTTT
CDR3 protein: CATSEGAAGFYGDTQYF
clone size: -
D gene: -
V gene: TRBV24-1
J gene: TRBJ2-3

CDR3 DNA: TGTGCCAGCAGCTTATGGGGGACAGGGGCTCTTTCCGGAAACACCATATATTTT
CDR3 protein: CASSLWGTGALSGNTIYF
clone size: -
D gene: TRBD1
V gene: TRBV7-2
J gene: TRBJ1-3

CDR3 DNA: TGTGCCAGCAGCTCCGGACTAGCGGTCGGGGAGCTGTTTTTT
CDR3 protein: CASSSGLAVGELFF
clone size: -
D gene: TRBD2
V gene: TRBV11-2
J gene: TRBJ2-2

CDR3 DNA: TGTGCCAGCAGCCCCCAGGGGTGGTCCTATAATTCACCCCTCCACTTT
CDR3 protein: CASSPQGWSYNSPLHF
clone size: -
D gene: -
V gene: TRBV11-2
J gene: TRBJ1-6

CDR3 DNA: TGTGCCAGCAGCGACTCCATAGACAGGGGAGCGGAAAAACTGTTTTTT
CDR3 protein: CASSDSIDRGAEKLFF
clone size: -
D gene: TRBD1
V gene: TRBV9
J gene: TRBJ1-4

CDR3 DNA: TGTGCCAGCAGCTGGGGACTGGGAGAGACCCAGTACTTC
CDR3 protein: CASSWGLGETQYF
clone size: -
D gene: -
V gene: TRBV2
J gene: TRBJ2-5

CDR3 DNA: TGTGCCAGCAGCCAGCTCGGGACTAGTGGAGAGACCCAGTACTTC
CDR3 protein: CASSQLGTSGETQYF
clone size: -
D gene: TRBD2
V gene: TRBV16
J gene: TRBJ2-5

CDR3 DNA: TGTGCCAGCAGCTTAGGCCAGAATGAGCTGTTTTTT
CDR3 protein: CASSLGQNELFF
clone size: -
D gene: -
V gene: TRBV7-9
J gene: TRBJ2-2

CDR3 DNA: TGTGCCAGCAGTTTCGGGACTAGGGGCCACAATGAGCAGTTCTTC
CDR3 protein: CASSFGTRGHNEQFF
clone size: -
D gene: TRBD2
V gene: TRBV6-2/TRBV6-3
J gene: TRBJ2-1

CDR3 DNA: TGTGCCAGCAGCCCCCTTTCAAGACTACAAGAGACCCAGTACTTC
CDR3 protein: CASSPLSRLQETQYF
clone size: -
D gene: -
V gene: TRBV7-9
J gene: TRBJ2-5

CDR3 DNA: TGTGCCAGCAGCCGGGGGGGGCCCCAAGAGACCCAGTACTTC
CDR3 protein: CASSRGGPQETQYF
clone size: -
D gene: TRBD2
V gene: TRBV9
J gene: TRBJ2-5

CDR3 DNA: TGTGCCAGCAGCTCCCCGACAGGGATGAACACTGAAGCTTTCTTT
CDR3 protein: CASSSPTGMNTEAFF
clone size: few
D gene: TRBD1
V gene: TRBV7-9
J gene: TRBJ1-1

CDR3 DNA: TGCGCCAGCAGCCAAAAAGCCACAGGGAGCAATCAGCCCCAGCATTTT
CDR3 protein: CASSQKATGSNQPQHF
clone size: -
D gene: -
V gene: TRBV4-3
J gene: TRBJ1-5

CDR3 DNA: TGTGCCAGCAGCCAAGGTGTGTCCCCCCGAGAGACCCAGTACTTC
CDR3 protein: CASSQGVSPRETQYF
clone size: -
D gene: -
V gene: TRBV14
J gene: TRBJ2-5

CDR3 DNA: TGTGCCAGCAGCTCCGGGACCCAGACAGGTGTCTATGGCTACACCTTC
CDR3 protein: CASSSGTQTGVYGYTF
clone size: -
D gene: -
V gene: TRBV11-2
J gene: TRBJ1-2

CDR3 DNA: TGTGCCAGCAGCTCGAGGACTAGCGGGGGAGGAGCCCAAGAGACCCAGTACTTC
CDR3 protein: CASSSRTSGGGAQETQYF
clone size: -
D gene: TRBD2
V gene: TRBV7-2
J gene: TRBJ2-5

CDR3 DNA: TGTGCCACCAGCCCAAGAAGGGGGCCCCGACTAGCGGGGGACCCCCCAGAGACCCAGTACTTC
CDR3 protein: CATSPRRGPRLAGDPPETQYF
clone size: -
D gene: TRBD2
V gene: TRBV24-1
J gene: TRBJ2-5

CDR3 DNA: TGCGCCAGCAGCTTGGCCACGTCCAGGGGCGCGGATACGCAGTATTTT
CDR3 protein: CASSLATSRGADTQYF
clone size: -
D gene: -
V gene: TRBV5-1
J gene: TRBJ2-3

CDR3 DNA: TGTGCCACCAGCAGAGATTCGCGGGCAGACTATGGCTACACCTTC
CDR3 protein: CATSRDSRADYGYTF
clone size: -
D gene: -
V gene: TRBV15
J gene: TRBJ1-2

CDR3 DNA: TGTGCCAGCAGTGAACAGGACGGAGGATCATACGAGCAGTACTTC
CDR3 protein: CASSEQDGGSYEQYF
clone size: few
D gene: -
V gene: TRBV6-1
J gene: TRBJ2-7

CDR3 DNA: TGTGCCAGCAGCTTTTTGCAGGGATCCTATGGCTACACCTTC
CDR3 protein: CASSFLQGSYGYTF
clone size: -
D gene: -
V gene: TRBV5-5
J gene: TRBJ1-2